The 5 T cell receptor beta chains presented below share a single source sample, sequenced in a study of T cell responses to AZD1222 COVID-19 vaccine. Sequenced by immunoSEQ multiplex PCR; TCRdb stores in-frame clones only, minus some. The sample carries around 120,000 clones, 75% to 90% recorded once. Sequenced material: peripheral blood, taken on day 0 of AZD1222 vaccination. These receptors were collected from an adult in good health.

This chain joins TRBV7-2 and TRBJ2-1; 13 bases fit TRBD2. This CDR3 contains 17 residues. Germline lookup yields CDR1 SGHTA and CDR2 FQGNSA. V lost 5 bases, J lost 4 bases, and 8 bases stayed unmatched. The DNA of the CDR3 is TGTGCCAGCAGCGTTTCCGGGACTAGCGGGGTATACAATGAGCAGTTCTTC. Protein: CASSVSGTSGVYNEQFF.

V is TRBV5-1 and J is TRBJ1-2; perhaps TRBD1 as D (5 bases). CDR1 is SGHRS, CDR2 YFSETQ, per germline. V lost 0 bases, J lost 2 bases, and 11 bases lay in between. This CDR3 has 15 amino acids. In DNA, the CDR3 is TGCGCCAGCAGCTTGGCCGGGACGGTAAACTATGGCTACACCTTC. It is translated as CASSLAGTVNYGYTF.

This chain connects TRBV28 to TRBJ1-1, with D possibly matching TRBD1 (6 bases). The ends were cut back, 3 bases at V and 1 base at J, with 9 bases in the middle. This CDR3 has 14 residues. In germline, CDR1 is MDHEN, CDR2 SYDVKM. The CDR3 protein is CASSLGASNTEAFF. As DNA, the CDR3 is TGTGCCAGCAGTTTGGGGGCCTCGAACACTGAAGCTTTCTTT.

The chain recombines TRBV28 with TRBJ2-3; TRBD2 matches at 7 bases. V gave up 5 bases and J gave up 5 bases; unmatched junction bases: 4. The CDR3 is 13 residues long. Germline-derived CDR1 and CDR2 are MDHEN and SYDVKM. CDR3 nucleotide sequence: TGTGCCAGCAGTCCGCGGACTAGAGATACGCAGTATTTT. Encoded protein: CASSPRTRDTQYF.

This sequence joins TRBV30 and TRBJ2-7; 7 nucleotides agree with TRBD2. This CDR3 region has 12 residues. V gave up 4 bases and J gave up 3 bases; unmatched junction bases: 3. Germline V gene data show CDR1 as GTSNPN and CDR2 as SVGIG (reference sequence). CDR3 in amino acids: CAWNSGGYEQYF. CDR3 in DNA: TGTGCCTGGAACTCGGGAGGCTACGAGCAGTACTTC.